Ten or more counts support the clone carrying this T cell receptor beta chain. TCRdb called the PCR reads again in MiXCR, with one record for every CDR3 protein. Of 60,000 to 75,000 distinct CDR3 sequences listed, around a fifth were seen once; the top ten hold more than 1.4%. The germline V gene has CDR1 SGHVS and CDR2 FNYEAQ. The CDR3 extends over 15 amino acids. The V and J ends lost 1 base and 0 bases respectively, with 4 bases between them. The source of the sample is a study of molecular identifiers for immune sequencing clone quantification. The chain employs TRBV7-6 and TRBJ2-6; D uncertain. Sequencing used naive CD8+ T cells from blood, with Jurkat cell RNA spiked in. Subset in this sample: FACS-sorted CD8+CD4-CCR7+CD45RA+ naive T cells. The clonotype was recovered from a human donor in good health. Some libraries in this study had Jurkat cell RNA spiked in. DNA of the CDR3: TGTGCCAGCAGCTTAGGCAGCTCTGGGGCCAACGTCCTGACTTTC. Its translation is CASSLGSSGANVLTF.